This TCR beta chain was captured in a study of blood T cells in healthy people across ages (dated by TCRdb to 2014 to 2015). Regarding the study in general: In model experiments, template switching captured about one uniquely barcoded TCR beta cDNA molecule for every two T cells. Using deep sequencing normalized with unique cDNA molecular identifiers, the study measured how TCR beta repertoire diversity changes with age. The donors were divided into four age groups: young (average around 15 years), middle-aged (approximately 42), aged (approximately 59) and long-lived (82). Donors of different ages were randomly distributed across sequencing lanes to avoid experimental bias. For two donors (one aged 18 to 30 and one aged 80 or older), the study analyzed two additional independent replicas of 1 million unique cDNA reads from the same blood draw.

This clonotype was seen ten or more times. Its cognate antigen has yet to be identified. No per-base quality is available; no much larger clone lies one base away. The germline V gene provides CDR1 LGHNA and CDR2 YNFKEQ. Including cysteine and phenylalanine, the CDR3 has 19 amino acids. The kept DNA is CDR3 alone, 57 bases in frame from the first base. At the junction V is shortened by 1 base and J by 5 bases; bases outside the gene matches: 8. Overall study outcomes, separate from this receptor: As age increased, observed TCR beta diversity per million T cells dropped in a roughly linear way, and a significant reduction was already evident by age approximately 40. Estimates of total diversity based on one million sequenced T cells were regarded as lower bounds and as underestimates. The percentage of naive T cells measured by flow cytometry correlated strongly with observed TCR beta diversity. Compared with the aged group, the long-lived group had more naive CD4+ T cells, fewer expanded clones and increased TCR diversity, suggesting age selection. Because profiling used bulk unsorted PBMCs, naive and antigen-experienced compartments could not be compared conclusively. Because donor CMV infection status was unknown, age-related changes in expanded clonotypes were potentially confounded.

The method was 5' RACE. Sequencing relied on an Illumina HiSeq 2500. A second PCR of roughly 7 to 12 cycles was performed with a sample-barcoded 5' primer and a J-beta primer mix. Each TCR beta cDNA molecule received a unique molecular identifier from a template-switch 5' adaptor carrying 12 random nucleotides. Each sample yielded at least 3 million CDR3-containing paired-end reads. The Mint cDNA synthesis kit, primed by a TRBC-specific oligonucleotide, was used to synthesize first-strand cDNA from all RNA. Following uracil-DNA glycosylase treatment, a first 18-cycle PCR with universal primers M1SS and BC2_uni_R was performed on all cDNA. As for how the authors treated the data: Normalization of each sample was performed by random selection of 1 million high-quality reads, each carrying a distinct molecular identifier. Instead of being binned into consensus sequences, reads that shared molecular identifiers were thrown out. MiTCR, run with a Q25 quality threshold and the strictest error-elimination algorithm, handled CDR3 identification, clonotype clustering and error correction. Lower-bound total TCR beta diversity was estimated with a nonparametric unseen species model using Euler transformation. TCRdb reprocessed the public reads (quality trimming at Q25 with fastp, clone calling with MiXCR) and kept in-frame beta chains. Rows with a matching CDR3 protein are joined into one entry that keeps the most common DNA and genes. TCRdb's processing, not the study's, gives the V and J calls here. For this sample there are 650,000 to 700,000 distinct CDR3 sequences; about 34% appear just once. Of the sample, over 15% falls within the top ten clones.

The donors were some 39 Caucasian individuals from Russia, aged roughly 6 to 100 years, who were systemically healthy. Roughly 10 milliliters of peripheral blood were collected from each donor into EDTA-treated Vacutainer tubes. PBMCs were isolated by Ficoll-Paque density-gradient centrifugation, with at least 7 million obtained per sample. Trizol reagent was used to extract total RNA from PBMCs, with at least 6 micrograms per sample. The percentages of naive CD45RAhigh/CD27high T cells were determined by flow cytometry on a PBMC aliquot from every donor. The chain is made from TRBV4-2 and TRBJ2-1; 16 nucleotides in the junction match TRBD2. This TCR derives from a woman over 75 in good health. Donor details come from another sample of the same person, matched by shared clones. The sample consisted of blood. The sequenced DNA is TGTGCCAGCAGCCAAGTCGGGACTAGCGGGGGGGCCTCTCACAATGAGCAGTTCTTC. It specifies CASSQVGTSGGASHNEQFF.